Below, 27 T cell receptor beta chains from the same sample are listed, as sequenced in a study of blood T cell repertoires in COVID-19. Method: immunoSEQ multiplex PCR; TCRdb's copy keeps in-frame clones and lacks some. This table holds more than 150,000 clones, 82% found once. Sequenced material: PBMCs or T cells enriched from blood (not recorded which). These receptor sequences come from a man aged 40-49 years who had recovered from COVID-19.

The V and J genes are TRBV7-2 and TRBJ2-2, with 12 bases lining up with TRBD2. Germline V CDR1 and CDR2: SGHTA, FQGNSA. The CDR3 is made up of 18 amino acids. The trim removed 5 bases at V and 0 bases at J, leaving 7 bases unmatched. The CDR3 loop is CASSPRLAGVANTGELFF. The CDR3, as DNA: TGTGCCAGCAGCCCCCGACTAGCGGGAGTCGCGAACACCGGGGAGCTGTTTTTT.

This chain links TRBV7-8 with TRBJ1-6, with 9 bases matching TRBD1. V lost 1 base to trimming and J lost 11 bases; unmatched junction nucleotides: 6. The CDR3 is 15 amino acids. Per the germline V gene, CDR1 is SGHVS and CDR2 is FQNEAQ. The DNA for the CDR3 is TGTGCCAGCAGCTTAGAGGGACAGGGTATGACACCCCTCCACTTT. This gives the protein CASSLEGQGMTPLHF.

Here the CDR3 DNA reads TGCGCCAGCAGCCGTTCAGGACTAGCGGGAGGCGAGCAGTACTTC. This encodes CASSRSGLAGGEQYF. The chain links TRBV5-1 to TRBJ2-7; 14 positions agree with TRBD2. CDR3 length: 15 amino acids. CDR1 and CDR2 (germline): SGHRS, YFSETQ. Trimming took 4 bases from V and 6 from J; bases not matched to a gene: 6. The entire variable domain, with the rest obtained from reference TRBV5-1 and TRBJ2-7, is as follows: KAGVTQTPRYLIKTRGQQVTLSCSPISGHRSVSWYQQTPGQGLQFLFEYFSETQRNKGNFPGRFSGRQFSNSRSEMNVSTLELGDSALYLCASSRSGLAGGEQYFGPGTRLTVT.

The J gene is TRBJ2-3, the V gene TRBV30; TRBD2 matches 8 bases. The CDR3 is made up of 12 amino acids. Trimming cost V 3 bases and J 9 bases; bases outside gene matches: 5. Germline assignment: CDR1 GTSNPN and CDR2 SVGIG (reference sequence). CDR3 DNA sequence: TGTGCCTGGAGCTATAGCGGGGTCACGCAGTATTTT. It codes for CAWSYSGVTQYF.

The table lists this clone with a few counts. The V gene is TRBV4-3, the J gene TRBJ2-1; 10 bases agree with TRBD2. CDR3 size: 19 residues. Germline trimming cut 4 bases from V and 8 bases from J; bases unmatched to any gene: 20. CDR1 LGHNA and CDR2 YSLEER come from the germline V gene. CDR3 nucleotides: TGCGCCAGCAGCCCCGAAACCGGACTAGCGGAGGCCTTACGGGATGAGCAGTTCTTC. Amino acids: CASSPETGLAEALRDEQFF.

This chain joins TRBV7-2 and TRBJ1-2; no clear D. V was trimmed by 2 bases and J by 4 bases, leaving 20 bases between them. The CDR3 spans 17 residues. The germline V gene encodes CDR1 SGHTA and CDR2 FQGNSA. Here the CDR3 reads CASSLRPAAGVFYGYTF. The CDR3 DNA reads TGTGCCAGCAGCTTACGGCCAGCGGCAGGCGTATTCTATGGCTACACCTTC.

V gene TRBV30 combines with J gene TRBJ1-1; no definite D call. The germline CDR1 and CDR2 sequences are GTSNPN and SVGIG (reference sequence). The germline V and J ends were trimmed by 2 bases and 3 bases, with 10 bases remaining between them. The CDR3 consists of 13 residues. CDR3 protein: CAWSSGGYTEAFF. For the CDR3, the DNA is TGTGCCTGGAGTTCGGGAGGCTACACTGAAGCTTTCTTT.

The V and J genes are TRBV6-2 or TRBV6-3 and TRBJ1-5, with 8 bases matching TRBD1. The CDR3 extends over 14 amino acids. Trimming removed 6 bases from V and 7 bases from J; junction bases left unmatched: 8. Germline V gene lookup returns CDR1 MNHEY and CDR2 SVGEGT. CDR3 DNA sequence: TGTGCCAGCAGCCTTGGACAGGGAGGGCAGCCCCAGCATTTT. This sequence encodes CASSLGQGGQPQHF.

The chain couples TRBV6-2 or TRBV6-3 to TRBJ1-2; possible D gene TRBD1, 6 bases. The germline V gene has CDR1 MNHEY and CDR2 SVGEGT. The V gene lost 2 bases and the J gene lost 6 bases, with 10 bases spanning the gap. The CDR3 has 13 amino acids. This CDR3 is CASSYGTRNGYTF. In nucleotides, the CDR3 is TGTGCCAGCAGTTACGGGACACGTAATGGCTACACCTTC.

V is TRBV19 and J is TRBJ1-1, with D maybe TRBD1 (6 bases). V gave up 0 bases and J gave up 0 bases, with 11 bases separating them. The length of the CDR3 is 16 residues. Per germline, CDR1 LNHDA and CDR2 SQIVND (reference sequence). The CDR3 region is CASSIEGGALNTEAFF. The CDR3, as DNA: TGTGCCAGTAGTATAGAGGGGGGGGCATTGAACACTGAAGCTTTCTTT.

The chain has TRBV28 and TRBJ2-7; 7 nucleotides agree with TRBD1. Germline lookup yields CDR1 MDHEN and CDR2 SYDVKM. CDR3 length equals 15 residues. With V trimmed by 2 bases and J by 4 bases, 8 bases remained unmatched. CDR3 protein: CASSLIAGGTYEQYF. Written as DNA, the CDR3 is TGTGCCAGCAGTTTAATCGCAGGGGGTACTTACGAGCAGTACTTC.

This rearrangement joins TRBV6-2 or TRBV6-3 to TRBJ1-4; 7 bases agree with TRBD1. Germline V CDR1 and CDR2: MNHEY, SVGEGT. Trimming at V came to 5 bases and at J to 10 bases, leaving 10 bases not matched to a gene. The CDR3 extends over 14 amino acids. Here the CDR3 DNA reads TGTGCCAGCAGTGTCCGGGACAGTACAAGAAAACTGTTTTTT. Its protein product is CASSVRDSTRKLFF.

This clone was detected once. V usage is TRBV6-5 and J usage is TRBJ1-1; TRBD1 aligns across 7 bases. This CDR3 has 15 residues. CDR1 is MNHEY, CDR2 SVGAGI, per germline. The ends lost 7 bases at V and 0 bases at J; junction bases unmatched: 8. CDR3 residues: CASNLEGQLNTEAFF. DNA for the CDR3: TGTGCCAGCAATCTCGAGGGACAGTTGAACACTGAAGCTTTCTTT.

This clone was counted a few times. The chain has TRBV11-1 and TRBJ2-3; TRBD2 matches 10 bases. This CDR3 is built from 14 residues. Unmatched junction bases numbered 6, after V lost 1 base and J lost 11 bases. CDR1 is SGHAT and CDR2 is FQDESV in the germline V gene (reference sequence). The CDR3 DNA reads as TGTGCCAGCAGCTTAGGCCTAGCGGGAGTCGTGCAGTATTTT. Translated, it gives CASSLGLAGVVQYF.

The chain employs TRBV3-1 (or the pseudogene TRBV3-2) and TRBJ2-7, with TRBD2 as a possible D gene (5 bases). The CDR3 has 14 amino acids. V was trimmed by 4 bases and J by 8 bases, leaving 18 bases between them. Looked up from germline, CDR1 is LGHDT and CDR2 is YNNKEL (reference sequence). CDR3 in DNA: TGTGCCAGCAGCCGCGGCGGAGTGGAGGAAAAGCAGTACTTC. Translating gives CASSRGGVEEKQYF.

This sequence joins TRBV5-8 and TRBJ1-5; weak D call: TRBD1 (5 bases). Per germline, CDR1 SGHTS and CDR2 YDEGEE. The CDR3 consists of 12 residues. V dropped 3 bases and J dropped 9 bases, with 10 bases sitting between them. CDR3 sequence reads: CASSSQGSPQHF. The CDR3 region has the DNA TGTGCCAGCAGCTCCCAGGGATCGCCCCAGCATTTT.

The genes are TRBV2 and TRBJ2-2, with 10 nucleotides matching TRBD2. Germline CDR1 SNHLY, CDR2 FYNNEI. The CDR3 spans 15 residues. Germline trimming cut 7 bases from V and 6 bases from J; bases unmatched to any gene: 8. CDR3 bases: TGTGCCAGCAATGCGGAGCTAGCGGGAGCCGGGGAGCTGTTTTTT. It codes for CASNAELAGAGELFF.

The chain couples TRBV2 to TRBJ1-1; D perhaps matches TRBD1 (6 bases). Germline CDR1 SNHLY, CDR2 FYNNEI. V dropped 4 bases and J dropped 0 bases, with 9 bases sitting between them. The CDR3 has 14 amino acids. In nucleotides, the CDR3 is TGTGCCAGCAGTGGGGGGCCCTTGAACACTGAAGCTTTCTTT. This encodes CASSGGPLNTEAFF.

CDR3 sequence: CASSPILSSYNEQFF. For the CDR3, the DNA is TGCGCCAGCAGCCCCATATTGAGCTCCTACAATGAGCAGTTCTTC. The chain carries TRBV5-1 and TRBJ2-1; D not resolved. The CDR3 loop spans 15 amino acids. Germline lookup yields CDR1 SGHRS and CDR2 YFSETQ. Trimming took off 4 bases at V and 0 bases at J, with 11 bases between the two ends.

The V gene is TRBV6-6, the J gene TRBJ2-1; D is unclear. The germline V gene encodes CDR1 MNHNY and CDR2 SVGAGI (reference sequence). The germline V and J ends were trimmed by 0 bases and 8 bases, with 5 bases remaining between them. The CDR3 is made up of 12 amino acids. The CDR3 sequence: CASSYSSYEQFF. Here the CDR3 DNA reads TGTGCCAGCAGTTACTCTAGTTATGAGCAGTTCTTC.

Only one count was recorded for this clone. The gene calls are TRBV3-1 (or the pseudogene TRBV3-2) and TRBJ1-2; unclear D gene. V was pared by 0 bases and J by 5 bases, with 10 bases between. The germline CDR1 and CDR2 sequences are LGHDT and YNNKEL (reference sequence). This CDR3 has 14 residues. In DNA form, the CDR3 reads TGTGCCAGCAGCCAAGATCTACGAACGTATGGCTACACCTTC. Protein: CASSQDLRTYGYTF.

J is TRBJ1-5 and V is TRBV6-1, with D tentatively TRBD1 (5 bases). V was cut by 2 bases and J by 6 bases, with 11 bases left in between. CDR3 length equals 14 residues. Germline V lookup: CDR1 MNHNS, CDR2 SASEGT. CDR3 amino acids: CASSERGGGQPQHF. The CDR3 bases are TGTGCCAGCAGTGAACGGGGGGGTGGTCAGCCCCAGCATTTT.

This chain links TRBV7-3 with TRBJ2-4, with TRBD1 matching over 10 bases. The length of the CDR3 is 14 residues. The V segment lost 3 bases and the J segment 6 bases; nucleotides outside the gene matches: 2. In germline, CDR1 is SGHTA, CDR2 FQGTGA. The chain's CDR3 is CASSLTGGSNIQYF. The CDR3 coding sequence is TGTGCCAGCAGCTTGACAGGGGGCTCAAACATTCAGTACTTC.

The chain employs TRBV6-5 and TRBJ1-3; 10 bases fit TRBD1. V was clipped by 10 bases and J by 5 bases; unmatched bases: 5. The V gene's germline CDR1 is MNHEY and CDR2 SVGAGI. This CDR3 comprises 13 residues. CDR3 sequence (DNA): TGTGCCACACGACAGGGGGCTAGAAACACCATATATTTT. This translates into CATRQGARNTIYF.

The V and J genes are TRBV3-1 (or the pseudogene TRBV3-2) and TRBJ2-1; TRBD2 matches 11 bases. The germline V gene has CDR1 LGHDT and CDR2 YNNKEL (reference sequence). V shed 3 bases, J shed 9 bases, and the junction held 10 bases outside the gene matches. This CDR3 region has 16 residues. DNA of the CDR3: TGTGCCAGCAGCCACTTAGCGGGAGGGCCTATGGGTGAGCAGTTCTTC. Residues: CASSHLAGGPMGEQFF.

The genes are TRBV7-3 and TRBJ1-1; maybe TRBD1 (6 bases). The CDR3 runs 14 residues. Germline V CDR1 and CDR2: SGHTA, FQGTGA. V gave up 3 bases and J gave up 0 bases, with 8 bases separating them. CDR3 sequence reads: CASSLPGVNTEAFF. The CDR3 nucleotides are TGTGCCAGCAGCTTGCCAGGGGTGAACACTGAAGCTTTCTTT.

The chain couples TRBV5-6 to TRBJ2-7; D gene uncertain. Germline values: CDR1 SGHDT, CDR2 YYEEEE. V lost 0 bases to trimming and J lost 3 bases, with 7 bases between them. There are 13 residues in the CDR3. The CDR3: CASSLVASYEQYF. For the CDR3, the DNA is TGTGCCAGCAGCTTGGTCGCCAGCTACGAGCAGTACTTC. The whole variable domain, filled in from reference TRBV5-6 and TRBJ2-7, reads DAGVTQSPTHLIKTRGQQVTLRCSPKSGHDTVSWYQQALGQGPQFIFQYYEEEERQRGNFPDRFSGHQFPNYSSELNVNALLLGDSALYLCASSLVASYEQYFGPGTRLTVT.